These 29 T cell receptor beta chains were all obtained from the same sample, sequenced in a study of blood T cell repertoires in COVID-19. The table came from immunoSEQ multiplex PCR; TCRdb's copy has only in-frame clones and leaves some out. The table includes some 90,000 clones, roughly nine tenths detected once. Material for sequencing was peripheral blood. Source of these receptors: a woman aged 80 or over with active COVID-19.

The V call is TRBV3-1 (or the pseudogene TRBV3-2), the J call TRBJ2-7, with D uncertain. The CDR3 contains 13 residues. Germline CDR1 and CDR2: LGHDT and YNNKEL (reference sequence). The V end was cut by 3 bases, the J end by 7 bases, with 13 bases between. In nucleotides, the CDR3 is TGTGCCAGCAGCCACCGCGTCTTTTCGGAGCAGTACTTC. Translating gives CASSHRVFSEQYF.

J is TRBJ2-1 and V is TRBV27; D remains unclear. In germline, CDR1 is MNHEY, CDR2 SMNVEV (reference sequence). Trimming cost V 3 bases and J 10 bases, with 10 bases left between them. CDR3 size: 12 residues. The CDR3 spells CASSFMKEEQFF. CDR3 DNA: TGTGCCAGCAGTTTTATGAAGGAGGAGCAGTTCTTC.

The chain is built from TRBV28 and TRBJ2-2; D not certain. V was clipped by 5 bases and J by 8 bases, with 9 bases between them. CDR1 and CDR2 (germline): MDHEN, SYDVKM. This CDR3 region has 12 residues. This CDR3 is CASSVPPGELFF. CDR3 sequence (DNA): TGTGCCAGCAGTGTCCCTCCGGGGGAGCTGTTTTTT.

The chain links TRBV11-2 to TRBJ1-4, with D tentatively TRBD1 (6 bases). This CDR3 contains 15 residues. V gave up 1 base and J gave up 7 bases, with 13 bases separating them. Germline V CDR1 and CDR2: SGHAT, FQNNGV. Written as DNA, the CDR3 is TGTGCCAGCAGCTTAGCGGGGGGCGCGGGTGAAAAACTGTTTTTT. Amino acids: CASSLAGGAGEKLFF.

This rearrangement joins TRBV6-5 to TRBJ1-2; D gene unclear. Trimming pared 0 bases from V and 14 bases from J, leaving 10 bases between. Germline CDR1 MNHEY, CDR2 SVGAGI. The CDR3 is made up of 11 amino acids. CDR3 DNA sequence: TGTGCCAGCAGTTACTCCGGGATGGTTACCTTC. Amino acid sequence: CASSYSGMVTF.

With respect to this clone: At one of its ends the junction is not consistent with the germline gene, which may arise from a read error. The chain joins TRBV5-6 to TRBJ2-7; TRBD2 agrees at 13 bases. This CDR3 is 18 amino acids long. In germline, CDR1 is SGHDT, CDR2 YYEEEE. CDR3 nucleotides: TGTGCCCGCAGCGGGGGGGGTCCACTAGCGGGAGGGTCCTACGAGCAGTACTTC. Its translation: CARSGGGPLAGGSYEQYF.

This rearrangement joins TRBV9 to TRBJ2-7; D is undetermined. The length of the CDR3 is 15 residues. The germline gives CDR1 SGDLS, CDR2 YYNGEE. V was cut by 2 bases and J by 0 bases, with 12 bases left in between. The CDR3 nucleotides are TGTGCCAGCAGCGTTAGAGCGCTCGGCTCCTACGAGCAGTACTTC. Its protein is CASSVRALGSYEQYF.

V and J are TRBV11-3 and TRBJ2-1, with TRBD2 matching 11 bases. This CDR3 comprises 15 residues. Germline loops: CDR1 SGHNT, CDR2 YENEEA. With 0 bases clipped from V and 10 bases from J, the junction kept 5 bases outside the gene matches. As DNA, the CDR3 is TGTGCCAGCAGCTTAGAACTAGCGGGAGTAGAAGAGCAGTTCTTC. This translates into CASSLELAGVEEQFF.

The chain is built from TRBV10-3 and TRBJ2-3; TRBD2 agrees at 9 bases. Germline V gives CDR1 ENHRY, CDR2 SYGVKD. Trimming removed 6 bases from V and 4 bases from J; junction bases left unmatched: 5. The CDR3 is made up of 14 amino acids. The CDR3 bases are TGTGCCATCAGCTTAGCGGGAGAATCAGATACGCAGTATTTT. Residues: CAISLAGESDTQYF.

The chain employs TRBV28 and TRBJ2-7; 10 bases match TRBD2. Germline V lookup: CDR1 MDHEN, CDR2 SYDVKM. The CDR3 is made up of 16 amino acids. Trimming cost V 5 bases and J 0 bases; bases outside gene matches: 7. The CDR3 DNA is TGTGCCAGCAGTGACGGGGGACTAGCGAGCTCCTACGAGCAGTACTTC. Translating it yields CASSDGGLASSYEQYF.

The chain uses TRBV7-2 and TRBJ1-2; tentatively, D is TRBD1 (6 bases). V was cut by 5 bases and J by 7 bases, with 17 bases left in between. CDR3 size: 14 residues. CDR1 and CDR2 from the germline V gene are SGHTA and FQGNSA. The CDR3 loop reads CASSPAGGFFGYTF. DNA of the CDR3: TGTGCCAGCAGCCCAGCGGGGGGCTTTTTTGGCTACACCTTC.

The chain joins TRBV7-2 to TRBJ2-7; TRBD2 matches 8 bases. The CDR3 runs to 16 residues. Trimming at V came to 5 bases and at J to 0 bases, leaving 9 bases not matched to a gene. Germline CDR1 is SGHTA and CDR2 is FQGNSA. Here the CDR3 DNA reads TGTGCCAGCAGCGAACGAAGCGGGAGAAACTCCTACGAGCAGTACTTC. This codes for CASSERSGRNSYEQYF.

The chain joins TRBV19 to TRBJ1-1, with D possibly matching TRBD1 (6 bases). In germline, CDR1 is LNHDA, CDR2 SQIVND (reference sequence). The length of the CDR3 is 15 residues. The germline V and J ends were trimmed by 9 bases and 2 bases, with 19 bases remaining between them. The CDR3 DNA reads as TGTGCCAGCAGAGGGCGGTCAGGGGCCAACACTGAAGCTTTCTTT. Translating it yields CASRGRSGANTEAFF.

The CDR3 DNA follows: TGTGCCAGCAGCTTGAGGGGGCAGACTACGGGTTCACCCCTCCACTTT. Encoded protein: CASSLRGQTTGSPLHF. V and J are TRBV7-2 and TRBJ1-6; 7 nucleotides line up with TRBD1. CDR1 and CDR2 from the germline V gene are SGHTA and FQGNSA. There are 16 residues in the CDR3. Unmatched junction bases numbered 11, after V lost 3 bases and J lost 9 bases.

In this sample, this clone turned up a few times. V and J are TRBV15 and TRBJ2-7, with 11 bases identical to TRBD2. This CDR3 comprises 16 residues. Germline V gene sequence: CDR1 LNHNV, CDR2 YYDKDF (reference sequence). V lost 1 base and J lost 3; bases outside the gene matches: 5. The CDR3 DNA follows: TGTGCCACCAGCAGAGGAGGACTAGCGGGCATCTACGAGCAGTACTTC. It encodes CATSRGGLAGIYEQYF.

V and J are TRBV6-5 and TRBJ1-5; no clear D. The germline CDR1 and CDR2 sequences are MNHEY and SVGAGI. The V end lost 5 bases, the J end lost 0 bases, and 11 bases lay between the germline ends. The CDR3 has 15 residues. CDR3 amino acids: CASSPRGASNQPQHF. The CDR3 nucleotides read TGTGCCAGCAGTCCGAGAGGCGCTAGCAATCAGCCCCAGCATTTT.

The J gene is TRBJ1-2, the V gene TRBV4-2, with a tentative D call TRBD1 (6 bases). V was shortened by 3 bases and J by 0 bases, with 11 bases between the two germline ends. This CDR3 contains 15 residues. The germline V gene encodes CDR1 LGHNA and CDR2 YNFKEQ. CDR3 loop: CASSQHRVANYGYTF. Written as DNA, the CDR3 is TGTGCCAGCAGCCAGCACAGGGTTGCTAACTATGGCTACACCTTC.

The rearrangement links TRBV3-1 (or the pseudogene TRBV3-2) to TRBJ1-1, with D unresolved. The V gene's germline CDR1 is LGHDT and CDR2 YNNKEL (reference sequence). The CDR3 covers 14 residues. The ends were cut back, 3 bases at V and 1 base at J, with 9 bases in the middle. CDR3 DNA sequence: TGTGCCAGCAGCCAGGGTTCAGGGAACACTGAAGCTTTCTTT. Translation gives CASSQGSGNTEAFF.

This chain joins TRBV27 and TRBJ2-1, with 8 nucleotides matching TRBD1. The CDR3 runs to 14 residues. Losses at the gene ends were 5 bases for V and 7 bases for J; bases not matched to a gene: 7. Germline V CDR1 and CDR2: MNHEY, SMNVEV (reference sequence). CDR3: CASSSWDRPNEQFF. In DNA, the CDR3 is TGTGCCAGCAGTAGCTGGGACAGGCCTAATGAGCAGTTCTTC.

J is TRBJ2-3 and V is TRBV9; 13 bases match TRBD2. The CDR3 has 14 amino acids. Losses at the gene ends were 4 bases for V and 5 bases for J; bases not matched to a gene: 1. CDR1 is SGDLS and CDR2 is YYNGEE in the germline V gene. CDR3 coding DNA: TGTGCCAGCAGCCGACTAGCGGGAGGAGATACGCAGTATTTT. It translates to CASSRLAGGDTQYF.

This rearrangement joins TRBV28 to TRBJ1-1; D is ambiguous. Germline V CDR1 and CDR2: MDHEN, SYDVKM. V was shortened by 5 bases and J by 5 bases, with 9 bases between the two germline ends. This CDR3 comprises 12 residues. The CDR3 is CASSIRRTEAFF. In DNA, the CDR3 is TGTGCCAGCAGTATACGGAGGACTGAAGCTTTCTTT.

This sequence joins TRBV5-1 and TRBJ2-5, with TRBD2 as a possible D gene (5 bases). Trimming left V 1 base short and J 2 bases short, with 12 bases between. CDR1 and CDR2 from the germline V gene are SGHRS and YFSETQ. This CDR3 has 15 residues. CDR3 sequence: CASSLTDSRQETQYF. The DNA for the CDR3 is TGCGCCAGCAGCTTGACGGACTCCCGACAAGAGACCCAGTACTTC.

The rearrangement uses TRBV4-1 and TRBJ1-4, with a tentative D call TRBD1 (6 bases). CDR1 and CDR2 (germline): MGHRA, YSYEKL. V lost 8 bases to trimming and J lost 8 bases, with 21 bases between them. CDR3 length equals 15 residues. The CDR3 nucleotides are TGCGCCAGCTCCTTCAGTGGGGGCTTGGAGGAAAAACTGTTTTTT. This encodes CASSFSGGLEEKLFF.

This clone was counted between two and nine times. CDR3 region: CASSPLDTGELFF. DNA of the CDR3: TGTGCCAGCAGTCCCCTCGACACCGGGGAGCTGTTTTTT. This sequence joins TRBV3-1 (or the pseudogene TRBV3-2) and TRBJ2-2; D is uncertain. The V end lost 6 bases, the J end lost 3 bases, and 8 bases lay between the germline ends. The CDR3 consists of 13 residues. Germline V gene lookup returns CDR1 LGHDT and CDR2 YNNKEL (reference sequence).

The chain employs TRBV5-1 and TRBJ2-3, with 10 bases aligning to TRBD2. Germline trimming cut 0 bases from V and 1 base from J; bases unmatched to any gene: 5. CDR1 is SGHRS and CDR2 is YFSETQ in the germline V gene. The CDR3 consists of 17 residues. CDR3 loop: CASSLAAGGFRTDTQYF. Here the CDR3 DNA reads TGCGCCAGCAGCTTGGCAGCGGGAGGGTTTCGCACAGATACGCAGTATTTT.

This chain connects TRBV6-2 or TRBV6-3 to TRBJ2-1; 12 bases line up with TRBD2. The CDR3 consists of 19 residues. The germline CDR1 and CDR2 sequences are MNHEY and SVGEGT. The J segment lost 0 bases and the V segment lost 4 bases, leaving 10 bases of the junction unmatched. As DNA, the CDR3 is TGTGCCAGCAGTTCCCTAGCGGGAGGGGAAAAGAGCTCCTACAATGAGCAGTTCTTC. It translates to CASSSLAGGEKSSYNEQFF.

This clone occurred once. The genes are TRBV5-4 and TRBJ2-1, with 10 bases that match TRBD2. CDR3 length equals 13 residues. Germline V gives CDR1 SGHNT, CDR2 YYREEE (reference sequence). The CDR3 region has the DNA TGTGCTTGTCAGCGGGAGGGAGTTAATGAGCAGTTCTTC. Translating gives CACQREGVNEQFF.

CDR3 protein: CASSLGGLNEKLFF. CDR3 nucleotide sequence: TGTGCCAGCAGCCTAGGGGGTCTTAATGAAAAACTGTTTTTT. The chain has TRBV3-1 (or the pseudogene TRBV3-2) and TRBJ1-4; TRBD1 might be the D (6 bases). V lost 4 bases and J 4 bases, leaving 10 bases between the germline ends. The CDR3 spans 14 residues. Germline CDR1 is LGHDT and CDR2 is YNNKEL (reference sequence).

The chain recombines TRBV5-1 with TRBJ1-1; TRBD1 might be the D (6 bases). The CDR3 totals 12 residues. Per germline, CDR1 SGHRS and CDR2 YFSETQ. V lost 0 bases, J lost 10 bases, and 10 bases lay in between. CDR3 sequence: CASSLGEGVAFF. CDR3 nucleotide sequence: TGCGCCAGCAGCTTGGGCGAGGGGGTAGCTTTCTTT.